This is a list of T cell receptor beta chains from one sample in a study of CD8+ T cells in alopecia areata. The assay was immunoSEQ multiplex PCR, and TCRdb's table has in-frame clones only and misses some. The data hold under 70,000 clones, with 90% to 97% observed a single time. Source: CD8+ T cells sorted from blood, taken at week 0. These TCRs come from a human donor with alopecia areata. Both conserved end residues are part of each CDR3. Fields, in order: V gene, D gene, clone size, J gene, CDR3 protein, CDR3 DNA. The D gene is left open where the match is weak. Size tells how often a clone was seen (once, few, many) or the class of an expanded clone, and some rows leave it out.

v_call: TRBV27; d_call: .; clone_size: .; j_call: TRBJ1-1; cdr3_aa: CASSLTELNTEAFF; cdr3_nt: TGTGCCAGCAGTTTAACAGAACTTAACACTGAAGCTTTCTTT
v_call: TRBV6-5; d_call: .; clone_size: once; j_call: TRBJ2-7; cdr3_aa: CASSYSQSSYEQYF; cdr3_nt: TGTGCCAGCAGTTACTCGCAGAGCTCCTACGAGCAGTACTTC
v_call: TRBV27; d_call: TRBD1; clone_size: .; j_call: TRBJ2-5; cdr3_aa: CASSPGTVKQETQYF; cdr3_nt: TGTGCCAGCAGTCCTGGGACAGTAAAACAAGAGACCCAGTACTTC
v_call: TRBV30; d_call: .; clone_size: .; j_call: TRBJ2-7; cdr3_aa: CAWSVSPAGTYEQYF; cdr3_nt: TGTGCCTGGAGTGTATCTCCCGCGGGGACCTACGAGCAGTACTTC
v_call: TRBV29-1; d_call: .; clone_size: .; j_call: TRBJ1-1; cdr3_aa: CSARTGNTEAFF; cdr3_nt: TGCAGCGCAAGGACGGGGAACACTGAAGCTTTCTTT
v_call: TRBV7-6; d_call: .; clone_size: .; j_call: TRBJ2-1; cdr3_aa: CASSFQEPNEQFF; cdr3_nt: TGTGCCAGCAGCTTCCAGGAGCCTAATGAGCAGTTCTTC
v_call: TRBV4-1; d_call: .; clone_size: .; j_call: TRBJ2-5; cdr3_aa: CASSQDGGVVQETQYF; cdr3_nt: TGCGCCAGCAGCCAAGATGGGGGCGTAGTCCAAGAGACCCAGTACTTC
v_call: TRBV13; d_call: .; clone_size: .; j_call: TRBJ1-2; cdr3_aa: CASTVLGPYGYTF; cdr3_nt: TGTGCCAGCACTGTTCTGGGACCCTATGGCTACACCTTC
v_call: TRBV6-5; d_call: .; clone_size: .; j_call: TRBJ2-7; cdr3_aa: CASRGGGFEQYF; cdr3_nt: TGTGCCAGCAGGGGTGGGGGTTTCGAGCAGTACTTC
v_call: TRBV6-6; d_call: TRBD1; clone_size: .; j_call: TRBJ2-7; cdr3_aa: CASSPRTGSEQYF; cdr3_nt: TGTGCCAGCAGCCCCAGGACAGGTTCCGAGCAGTACTTC
v_call: TRBV11-2; d_call: TRBD2; clone_size: .; j_call: TRBJ2-1; cdr3_aa: CASSSSGGHLLLGFF; cdr3_nt: TGTGCCAGCAGCAGTAGCGGGGGGCATCTCCTTTTGGGGTTCTTC
v_call: TRBV7-3; d_call: TRBD1; clone_size: .; j_call: TRBJ2-1; cdr3_aa: CASSQNRGAYNEQFF; cdr3_nt: TGTGCCAGCAGCCAGAACAGGGGGGCCTACAATGAGCAGTTCTTC
v_call: TRBV7-9; d_call: .; clone_size: .; j_call: TRBJ2-7; cdr3_aa: CASSPRAGRDSYEQYF; cdr3_nt: TGTGCCAGCAGCCCCAGAGCCGGACGGGATTCCTACGAGCAGTACTTC
v_call: TRBV29-1; d_call: .; clone_size: .; j_call: TRBJ2-1; cdr3_aa: CSAPLGGRLDNEQFF; cdr3_nt: TGCAGCGCCCCCCTGGGGGGGCGCTTGGACAATGAGCAGTTCTTC
v_call: TRBV2; d_call: TRBD1; clone_size: .; j_call: TRBJ1-5; cdr3_aa: CASRHGDRANQPQHF; cdr3_nt: TGTGCCAGCAGGCATGGGGACAGGGCTAATCAGCCCCAGCATTTT
v_call: TRBV7-2; d_call: .; clone_size: .; j_call: TRBJ2-7; cdr3_aa: CASSLGSGYGNF; cdr3_nt: TGTGCCAGCAGCTTAGGATCGGGATATGGAAACTTC
v_call: TRBV30; d_call: .; clone_size: .; j_call: TRBJ2-1; cdr3_aa: CAWNGGHSYNEQFF; cdr3_nt: TGTGCCTGGAACGGGGGCCATTCCTACAATGAGCAGTTCTTC
v_call: TRBV7-9; d_call: TRBD2; clone_size: few; j_call: TRBJ2-1; cdr3_aa: CASSLTSGGYNEQFF; cdr3_nt: TGTGCCAGCAGCCTTACTAGCGGGGGTTACAATGAGCAGTTCTTC
v_call: TRBV10-3; d_call: .; clone_size: few; j_call: TRBJ2-7; cdr3_aa: CAISGDTRAYEQYF; cdr3_nt: TGTGCCATCAGTGGTGATACGAGAGCCTACGAGCAGTACTTC
v_call: TRBV28; d_call: .; clone_size: .; j_call: TRBJ2-3; cdr3_aa: CASTGISNTQYF; cdr3_nt: TGTGCCAGCACAGGGATAAGTAATACGCAGTATTTT
v_call: TRBV7-6; d_call: .; clone_size: .; j_call: TRBJ2-7; cdr3_aa: CASSPSSGTYEQYF; cdr3_nt: TGTGCCAGCAGTCCTTCCTCCGGAACATACGAGCAGTACTTC
v_call: TRBV27; d_call: TRBD1; clone_size: .; j_call: TRBJ2-7; cdr3_aa: CASSLGQGLPYEQYF; cdr3_nt: TGTGCCAGCAGTTTAGGACAGGGGTTGCCCTACGAGCAGTACTTC
v_call: TRBV11-2; d_call: .; clone_size: .; j_call: TRBJ1-1; cdr3_aa: CASSGRGHLNTEAFF; cdr3_nt: TGTGCCAGCAGCGGGCGGGGACACTTAAACACTGAAGCTTTCTTT
v_call: TRBV9; d_call: TRBD1; clone_size: once; j_call: TRBJ2-1; cdr3_aa: CASSERGQGSYNEQFF; cdr3_nt: TGTGCCAGCAGCGAGCGTGGACAGGGAAGTTACAATGAGCAGTTCTTC
v_call: TRBV9; d_call: TRBD1; clone_size: .; j_call: TRBJ1-1; cdr3_aa: CASSEGGTEPPEAFF; cdr3_nt: TGTGCCAGCAGCGAGGGCGGGACAGAGCCTCCTGAGGCTTTCTTT
v_call: TRBV7-2; d_call: .; clone_size: .; j_call: TRBJ1-3; cdr3_aa: CASSLAGPGGNTIYF; cdr3_nt: TGTGCCAGCAGCTTAGCAGGGCCCGGGGGAAACACCATATATTTT
v_call: TRBV4-3; d_call: TRBD2; clone_size: .; j_call: TRBJ2-3; cdr3_aa: CASSQEASGGADTQYF; cdr3_nt: TGCGCCAGCAGCCAAGAGGCTAGCGGGGGCGCGGATACGCAGTATTTT
v_call: TRBV5-1; d_call: .; clone_size: .; j_call: TRBJ1-4; cdr3_aa: CASSGGTISNEKLFF; cdr3_nt: TGCGCCAGCAGCGGCGGGACAATATCTAATGAAAAACTGTTTTTT
v_call: TRBV29-1; d_call: .; clone_size: .; j_call: TRBJ1-2; cdr3_aa: CSVVTGRGYTF; cdr3_nt: TGCAGCGTTGTAACAGGCCGTGGCTACACCTTC
v_call: TRBV12-5; d_call: TRBD2; clone_size: .; j_call: TRBJ2-1; cdr3_aa: CASEGLAHEQFF; cdr3_nt: TGTGCTAGTGAGGGACTAGCTCATGAGCAGTTCTTC
v_call: TRBV6-6; d_call: .; clone_size: .; j_call: TRBJ2-6; cdr3_aa: CATLTSGSPDNVLTF; cdr3_nt: TGTGCCACCCTGACCTCAGGGTCCCCCGACAACGTCCTGACTTTC
v_call: TRBV29-1; d_call: TRBD1; clone_size: .; j_call: TRBJ1-1; cdr3_aa: CSAEGTGALEAFF; cdr3_nt: TGCAGCGCAGAAGGGACAGGGGCCTTAGAGGCTTTCTTT
v_call: TRBV30; d_call: TRBD2; clone_size: .; j_call: TRBJ2-3; cdr3_aa: CAWTGLAGGIETDTQYF; cdr3_nt: TGTGCCTGGACCGGACTAGCGGGGGGGATCGAAACAGATACGCAGTATTTT
v_call: TRBV9; d_call: .; clone_size: .; j_call: TRBJ2-2; cdr3_aa: CASSGGPNTGELFF; cdr3_nt: TGTGCCAGCAGCGGGGGCCCTAACACCGGGGAGCTGTTTTTT
v_call: TRBV10-3; d_call: .; clone_size: .; j_call: TRBJ2-5; cdr3_aa: CATDRVGGAETQYF; cdr3_nt: TGTGCCACCGACCGGGTAGGAGGTGCTGAGACCCAGTACTTC
v_call: TRBV19; d_call: .; clone_size: .; j_call: TRBJ1-5; cdr3_aa: CASSGQITQPQHF; cdr3_nt: TGTGCCAGTAGCGGACAGATCACGCAGCCCCAGCATTTT
v_call: TRBV7-6; d_call: .; clone_size: .; j_call: TRBJ2-5; cdr3_aa: CASSLAWSIGETQYF; cdr3_nt: TGTGCCAGCAGCTTAGCTTGGAGCATCGGAGAGACCCAGTACTTC
v_call: TRBV6-5; d_call: TRBD1; clone_size: .; j_call: TRBJ1-4; cdr3_aa: CASRPQGAEYEKLFF; cdr3_nt: TGTGCCAGCAGACCTCAGGGGGCGGAATATGAAAAACTGTTTTTT
v_call: TRBV7-9; d_call: TRBD2; clone_size: .; j_call: TRBJ2-3; cdr3_aa: CASSQDPTSGGPGSDTQYF; cdr3_nt: TGTGCCAGCAGCCAAGATCCCACTAGCGGGGGGCCGGGTTCAGATACGCAGTATTTT
v_call: TRBV2; d_call: TRBD1; clone_size: .; j_call: TRBJ1-4; cdr3_aa: CASTGTERLEAGEKLFF; cdr3_nt: TGTGCCAGCACGGGGACAGAACGCCTGGAGGCAGGTGAAAAACTGTTTTTT
v_call: TRBV7-8; d_call: .; clone_size: .; j_call: TRBJ2-3; cdr3_aa: CASSLVPADTQYF; cdr3_nt: TGTGCCAGCAGCTTAGTCCCCGCGGATACGCAGTATTTT
v_call: TRBV10-3; d_call: TRBD2; clone_size: once; j_call: TRBJ2-1; cdr3_aa: CAIRGLGTSGGDEQFF; cdr3_nt: TGTGCCATCAGGGGACTCGGGACTAGCGGGGGAGATGAGCAGTTCTTC
v_call: TRBV7-2; d_call: TRBD1; clone_size: .; j_call: TRBJ2-7; cdr3_aa: CASSLWEQGAYEQYF; cdr3_nt: TGTGCCAGCAGCTTATGGGAGCAGGGGGCGTACGAGCAGTACTTC
v_call: TRBV10-3; d_call: TRBD1; clone_size: once; j_call: TRBJ2-2; cdr3_aa: CAISEEGARTGELFF; cdr3_nt: TGTGCCATCAGTGAAGAGGGGGCGCGCACCGGGGAGCTGTTTTTT
v_call: TRBV23-1; d_call: TRBD1; clone_size: few; j_call: TRBJ2-2; cdr3_aa: CASTPTGVINTGELFF; cdr3_nt: TGCGCCAGCACCCCAACAGGGGTGATAAACACCGGGGAGCTGTTTTTT
v_call: TRBV29-1; d_call: .; clone_size: .; j_call: TRBJ1-1; cdr3_aa: CSVGMAEAFF; cdr3_nt: TGCAGCGTTGGGATGGCTGAAGCTTTCTTT
v_call: TRBV19; d_call: TRBD1; clone_size: .; j_call: TRBJ2-7; cdr3_aa: CASSRGTGQTYEQYF; cdr3_nt: TGTGCCAGTAGTAGGGGGACAGGGCAGACCTACGAGCAGTACTTC
v_call: TRBV27; d_call: TRBD1; clone_size: once; j_call: TRBJ1-1; cdr3_aa: CASSGQGNTEAFF; cdr3_nt: TGTGCCAGCAGTGGACAGGGGAACACTGAAGCTTTCTTT
v_call: TRBV7-2; d_call: .; clone_size: .; j_call: TRBJ2-3; cdr3_aa: CASRSYLGVDTQYF; cdr3_nt: TGTGCCAGCAGATCGTACCTAGGGGTAGATACGCAGTATTTT
v_call: TRBV2; d_call: TRBD1; clone_size: .; j_call: TRBJ2-3; cdr3_aa: CARNRGVTDTQYF; cdr3_nt: TGTGCCAGGAACAGGGGTGTAACAGATACGCAGTATTTT
v_call: TRBV30; d_call: .; clone_size: once; j_call: TRBJ1-6; cdr3_aa: CAWSVGISGSPLHF; cdr3_nt: TGTGCCTGGAGTGTTGGGATCAGCGGTTCACCCCTCCACTTT
v_call: TRBV5-4; d_call: TRBD2; clone_size: .; j_call: TRBJ2-7; cdr3_aa: CASSGGLAGLEQYF; cdr3_nt: TGTGCCAGCAGCGGGGGACTAGCGGGGCTCGAGCAGTACTTC
v_call: TRBV5-1; d_call: .; clone_size: once; j_call: TRBJ2-5; cdr3_aa: CASSLDKVHLYF; cdr3_nt: TGCGCCAGCAGCTTGGATAAGGTCCACCTGTACTTC
v_call: TRBV5-8; d_call: TRBD1; clone_size: .; j_call: TRBJ2-1; cdr3_aa: CASSSSGTGIDEQFF; cdr3_nt: TGTGCCAGCAGCTCGTCCGGGACAGGGATCGATGAGCAGTTCTTC
v_call: TRBV19; d_call: TRBD1; clone_size: .; j_call: TRBJ1-2; cdr3_aa: CASSILGTDYGYTF; cdr3_nt: TGTGCCAGTAGTATATTAGGGACAGATTATGGCTACACCTTC